Listed below are T cell receptor beta chains from one sample, sequenced in a study of identical twins. TCRdb re-derived calls from the 5' RACE reads in MiXCR, one entry per CDR3 protein. The data contain roughly 710,000 distinct CDR3 sequences, over 5% of them singletons. Material for sequencing was naive T cells sorted from blood. These receptors were taken from a man aged 18 to 30 in good health. The CDR3 runs from the conserved cysteine through the conserved F or W. A D gene is named only where the DNA matches it firmly. Clone size appears in some rows only: once, few, many, or a class for an expanded clone.

TRBV7-8	few	TRBJ2-1	-	TGTGCCAGCAGCCTCCAAATGGAGCAGTTCTTC	CASSLQMEQFF
TRBV29-1	many	TRBJ2-7	-	TGCAGCGTTGTCATGGGGGGCTTTGGCAACGAGCAGTACTTC	CSVVMGGFGNEQYF
TRBV7-9	-	TRBJ2-5	-	TGTGCCAGCAGTCACTCCTACCGGGAAGAAGAGACCCAGTACTTC	CASSHSYREEETQYF
TRBV27	many	TRBJ2-7	-	TGTGCCAGCAGTCTGGCTGCCCCGATCTACGAGCAGTACTTC	CASSLAAPIYEQYF
TRBV25-1	few	TRBJ2-1	-	TGTGCCAGCAGTGAGATGGGCGGGTTCTACAATGAGCAGTTCTTC	CASSEMGGFYNEQFF
TRBV5-1	few	TRBJ2-1	-	TGCGCCAGCAGCTCCCAGACTGGAAGGGGGTTCTTC	CASSSQTGRGFF
TRBV11-2	few	TRBJ2-3	TRBD2	TGTGCCAGCAGCTTCTACGGGACTAGCGGGGGACCCACAGATACGCAGTATTTT	CASSFYGTSGGPTDTQYF
TRBV29-1	many	TRBJ2-2	-	TGCAGCGCTGAAACAGGATCGAACACCGGGGAGCTGTTTTTT	CSAETGSNTGELFF
TRBV29-1	many	TRBJ2-7	-	TGCAGCTCTATGGGTTCTTCCTACGAGCAGTACTTC	CSSMGSSYEQYF
TRBV7-9	many	TRBJ2-5	TRBD1	TGTGCCAGCAGCTTGGGGACAGGGGGCTGGCAGACCCAGTACTTC	CASSLGTGGWQTQYF
TRBV7-8	-	TRBJ2-1	-	TGTGCCAGCAGCTTAGCGAACCGGGGCGTATACAATGAGCAGTTCTTC	CASSLANRGVYNEQFF
TRBV18	-	TRBJ2-7	TRBD1	TGTGCCAGCTCACGAGTCGGGACAGGGGTTCCCTACGAGCAGTACTTC	CASSRVGTGVPYEQYF
TRBV27	many	TRBJ2-7	TRBD1	TGTGCCAGCAGTTTTCATCGGGACAGACTTTGGGAGCAGTACTTC	CASSFHRDRLWEQYF
TRBV11-3	few	TRBJ1-1	-	TGTGCCAGCAGTCCCCACGGGAAACGGAACACTGAAGCTTTCTTT	CASSPHGKRNTEAFF
TRBV12-3/TRBV12-4	many	TRBJ1-3	-	TGTGCCAGCATTGACGGAAACACCATATATTTT	CASIDGNTIYF
TRBV7-6	-	TRBJ2-1	TRBD2	TGTGCCAGCAGCTTACTATCGGGACTAGCGGGCCACAATGAGCAGTTCTTC	CASSLLSGLAGHNEQFF
TRBV20-1	many	TRBJ2-3	-	TGCAGTGCTAGAGATGGGAGCTCAGCCACAGATACGCAGTATTTT	CSARDGSSATDTQYF
TRBV6-5	many	TRBJ2-5	TRBD1	TGTGCCAGCAGTTACTTCGACAGGGGTCAAGAGACCCAGTACTTC	CASSYFDRGQETQYF
TRBV27	-	TRBJ2-1	-	TGTGCCAGCAGTTTATCGGTTGCATACCGTGAGCAGTTCTTC	CASSLSVAYREQFF
TRBV12-3/TRBV12-4	many	TRBJ2-3	-	TGTGCCAGCAGTCCTAGGGCAGATACGCAGTATTTT	CASSPRADTQYF
TRBV12-3/TRBV12-4	-	TRBJ2-7	-	TGTGCCAGCAGTTTAGACCCGGGGGAGAGACTCGAGCAGTACTTC	CASSLDPGERLEQYF